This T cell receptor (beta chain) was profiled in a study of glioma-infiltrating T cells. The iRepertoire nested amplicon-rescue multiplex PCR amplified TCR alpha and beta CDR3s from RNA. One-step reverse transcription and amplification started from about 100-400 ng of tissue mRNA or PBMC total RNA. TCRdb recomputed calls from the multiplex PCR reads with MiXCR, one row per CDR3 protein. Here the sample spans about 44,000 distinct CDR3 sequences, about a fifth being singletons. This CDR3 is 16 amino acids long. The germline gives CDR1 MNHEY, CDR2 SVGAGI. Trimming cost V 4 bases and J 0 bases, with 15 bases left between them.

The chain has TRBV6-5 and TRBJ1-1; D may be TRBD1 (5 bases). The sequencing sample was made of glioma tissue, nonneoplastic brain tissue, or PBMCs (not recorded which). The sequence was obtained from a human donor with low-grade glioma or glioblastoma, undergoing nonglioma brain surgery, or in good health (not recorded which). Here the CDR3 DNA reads TGTGCCAGCAGTTGGGGCAGACCAAACCTGAACACTGAAGCTTTCTTT. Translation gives CASSWGRPNLNTEAFF.